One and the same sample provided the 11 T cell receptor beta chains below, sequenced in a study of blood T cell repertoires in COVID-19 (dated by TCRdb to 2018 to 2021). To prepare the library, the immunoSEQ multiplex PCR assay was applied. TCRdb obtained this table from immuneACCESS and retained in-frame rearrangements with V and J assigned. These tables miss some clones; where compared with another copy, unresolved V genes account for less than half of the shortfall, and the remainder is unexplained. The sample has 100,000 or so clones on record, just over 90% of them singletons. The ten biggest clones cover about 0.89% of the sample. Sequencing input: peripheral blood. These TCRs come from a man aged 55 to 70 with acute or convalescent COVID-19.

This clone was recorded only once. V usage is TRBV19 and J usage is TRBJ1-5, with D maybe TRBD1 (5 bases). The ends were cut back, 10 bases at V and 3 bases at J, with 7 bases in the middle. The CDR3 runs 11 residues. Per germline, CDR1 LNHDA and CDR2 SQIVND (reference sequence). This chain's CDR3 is CAIGDNQPQHF. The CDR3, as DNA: TGTGCCATAGGGGACAATCAGCCCCAGCATTTT.

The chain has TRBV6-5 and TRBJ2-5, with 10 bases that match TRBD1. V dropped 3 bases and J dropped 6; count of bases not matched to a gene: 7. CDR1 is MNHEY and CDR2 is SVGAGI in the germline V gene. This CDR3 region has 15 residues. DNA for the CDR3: TGTGCCAGCAGTTATTTTGGGACAGGGGTAAAGACCCAGTACTTC. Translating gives CASSYFGTGVKTQYF.

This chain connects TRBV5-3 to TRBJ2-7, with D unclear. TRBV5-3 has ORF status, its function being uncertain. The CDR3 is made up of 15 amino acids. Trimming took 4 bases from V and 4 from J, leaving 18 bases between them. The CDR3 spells CARSKLIPAEYEQYV. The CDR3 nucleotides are TGTGCCAGAAGCAAACTAATCCCGGCCGAGTACGAGCAGTACGTC.

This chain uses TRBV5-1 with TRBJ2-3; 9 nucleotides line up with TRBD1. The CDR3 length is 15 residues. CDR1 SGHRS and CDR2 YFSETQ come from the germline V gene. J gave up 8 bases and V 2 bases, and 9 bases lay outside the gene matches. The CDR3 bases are TGCGCCAGCAGCTTAAAAATACAGGGGGCTGGTACGCAGTATTTT. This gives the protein CASSLKIQGAGTQYF.

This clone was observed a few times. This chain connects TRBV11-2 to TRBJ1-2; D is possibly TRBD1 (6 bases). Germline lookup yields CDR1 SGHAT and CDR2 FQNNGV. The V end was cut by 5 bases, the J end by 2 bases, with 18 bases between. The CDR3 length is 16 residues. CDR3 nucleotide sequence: TGTGCCAGCAGCCCCTTGACAGGAACTACGAACTATGGCTACACCTTC. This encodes CASSPLTGTTNYGYTF.

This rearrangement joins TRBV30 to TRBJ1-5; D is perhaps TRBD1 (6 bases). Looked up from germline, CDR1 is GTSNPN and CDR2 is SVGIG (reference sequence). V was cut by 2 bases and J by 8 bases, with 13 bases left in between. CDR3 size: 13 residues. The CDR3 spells CAWSRGGPEPQHF. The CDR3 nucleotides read TGTGCCTGGAGTCGGGGGGGCCCTGAGCCCCAGCATTTT.

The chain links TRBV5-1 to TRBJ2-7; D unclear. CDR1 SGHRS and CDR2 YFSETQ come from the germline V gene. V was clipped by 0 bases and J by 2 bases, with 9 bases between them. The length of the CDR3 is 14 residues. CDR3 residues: CASSLEWRTYEQYF. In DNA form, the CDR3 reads TGCGCCAGCAGCTTGGAGTGGAGAACCTACGAGCAGTACTTC.

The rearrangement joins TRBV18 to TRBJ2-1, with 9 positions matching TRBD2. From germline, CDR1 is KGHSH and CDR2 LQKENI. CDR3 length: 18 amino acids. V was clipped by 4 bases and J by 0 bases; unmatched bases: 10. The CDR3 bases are TGTGCCAGCTCACAAAGAGGTAGCGGGGGCCTCTCCTACAATGAGCAGTTCTTC. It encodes CASSQRGSGGLSYNEQFF. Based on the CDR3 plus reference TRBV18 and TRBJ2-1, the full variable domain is NAGVMQNPRHLVRRRGQEARLRCSPMKGHSHVYWYRQLPEEGLKFMVYLQKENIIDESGMPKERFSAEFPKEGPSILRIQQVVRGDSAAYFCASSQRGSGGLSYNEQFFGPGTRLTVL.

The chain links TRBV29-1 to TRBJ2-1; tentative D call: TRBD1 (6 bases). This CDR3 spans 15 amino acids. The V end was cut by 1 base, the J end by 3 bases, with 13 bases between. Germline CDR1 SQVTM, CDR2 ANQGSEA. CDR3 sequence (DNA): TGCAGCGTTGAAGGACAGGAAGAGGGCTACAATGAGCAGTTCTTC. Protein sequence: CSVEGQEEGYNEQFF.

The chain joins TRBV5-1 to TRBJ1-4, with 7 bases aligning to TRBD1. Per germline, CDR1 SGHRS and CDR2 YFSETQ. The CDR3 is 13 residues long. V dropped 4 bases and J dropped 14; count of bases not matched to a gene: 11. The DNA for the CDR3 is TGCGCCAGCAGCCCCGGGACAGAGGGGGGTCTGTTTTTT. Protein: CASSPGTEGGLFF.

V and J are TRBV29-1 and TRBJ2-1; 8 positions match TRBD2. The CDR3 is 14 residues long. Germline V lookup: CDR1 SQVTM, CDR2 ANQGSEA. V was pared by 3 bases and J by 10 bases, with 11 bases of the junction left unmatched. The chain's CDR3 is CSVEEAGGVWEQFF. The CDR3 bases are TGCAGCGTTGAGGAGGCCGGGGGGGTATGGGAGCAGTTCTTC.